The 30 T cell receptor beta chains presented below share a single source sample, sequenced in a study of early T cells in non-severe SARS-CoV-2 infection. TCRdb fed the 5' RACE reads into MiXCR, producing one record per CDR3 protein. The profile covers approximately 30,000 distinct CDR3 sequences, with around 4% appearing a single time and around 8.2% taken by the ten largest. Sequenced input: whole blood. The receptors stem from an adult who was a healthcare worker with PCR-confirmed SARS-CoV-2 infection or an uninfected control (not recorded which).

This clonotype was picked up many times. The chain recombines TRBV19 with TRBJ2-5; TRBD1 aligns across 9 bases. V dropped 7 bases and J dropped 4; count of bases not matched to a gene: 4. Germline V gives CDR1 LNHDA, CDR2 SQIVND (reference sequence). CDR3 length equals 13 residues. CDR3 protein: CASNTGGRETQYF. The CDR3 nucleotides are TGTGCCAGTAACACAGGGGGCAGAGAGACCCAGTACTTC.

This clonotype appeared many times. The genes are TRBV13 and TRBJ2-7; no definite D call. The CDR3 has 16 amino acids. Germline CDR1 reads PRHDT; CDR2 reads FYEKMQ (reference sequence). V was trimmed by 2 bases and J by 4 bases, leaving 18 bases between them. CDR3 sequence (DNA): TGTGCCAGCAGCTTAAGACCTGCCTTTGGGATATACGAGCAGTACTTC. The encoded protein is CASSLRPAFGIYEQYF.

This clonotype has a count of ten or more. V gene TRBV4-1 combines with J gene TRBJ1-3; D may be TRBD1 (5 bases). Germline lookup yields CDR1 MGHRA and CDR2 YSYEKL. This CDR3 comprises 16 residues. V lost 1 base and J lost 0, with 10 bases in between. In DNA form, the CDR3 reads TGCGCCAGCAGCCAAGTTGCAGGGCCCTCTGGAAACACCATATATTTT. This encodes CASSQVAGPSGNTIYF.

This clonotype showed up many times. The V call is TRBV30, the J call TRBJ1-1; D gene unclear. V was shortened by 5 bases and J by 2 bases, with 15 bases between the two germline ends. The CDR3 consists of 14 residues. Germline-derived CDR1 and CDR2 are GTSNPN and SVGIG (reference sequence). CDR3 loop: CAWDLPTSNTEAFF. The CDR3 coding sequence is TGTGCCTGGGACTTGCCCACCTCTAACACTGAAGCTTTCTTT.

V is TRBV7-2 and J is TRBJ2-5; TRBD2 aligns across 14 bases. The V and J ends lost 7 bases and 5 bases, in that order; junction bases with no gene match: 6. Per germline, CDR1 SGHTA and CDR2 FQGNSA. The length of the CDR3 is 15 residues. The CDR3 spells CASTRTSGGHETQYF. In DNA form, the CDR3 reads TGTGCCAGCACCCGGACTAGCGGGGGGCATGAGACCCAGTACTTC.

Ten or more counts support this clonotype. The CDR3 loop is CASAFENIQYF. The DNA for the CDR3 is TGTGCCAGCGCCTTCGAAAACATTCAGTACTTC. This chain connects TRBV12-3 or TRBV12-4 to TRBJ2-4; D call uncertain. The CDR3 has 11 residues. Trimming stripped 8 bases from V and 5 bases from J, with 7 bases between.

Many counts were recorded for this clonotype. This chain connects TRBV6-4 to TRBJ2-3; 8 bases map to TRBD1. Losses at the gene ends were 3 bases for V and 1 base for J; bases not matched to a gene: 0. Germline CDR1 reads MRHNA; CDR2 reads SNTAGT. This CDR3 spans 14 amino acids. The CDR3 DNA sequence: TGTGCCAGCAGTGAGACAGGGGGCACAGATACGCAGTATTTT. Its protein is CASSETGGTDTQYF.

This clonotype was observed many times. The gene calls are TRBV20-1 and TRBJ1-4; no clear D. The germline V gene has CDR1 DFQATT and CDR2 SNEGSKA (reference sequence). Trimming removed 6 bases at V and 0 bases at J, with 14 bases between. CDR3 size: 15 residues. Here the CDR3 reads CSARTVLATNEKLFF. The DNA for the CDR3 is TGCAGTGCCCGGACGGTACTTGCAACTAATGAAAAACTGTTTTTT.

This clonotype was found many times. The genes are TRBV29-1 and TRBJ1-2, with D perhaps matching TRBD1 (5 bases). Trimming shortened V by 8 bases and J by 4 bases, and 20 bases separated the two germline ends. CDR3 length: 14 amino acids. Germline V gene sequence: CDR1 SQVTM, CDR2 ANQGSEA. The CDR3 sequence is CSFKKGSKGYGYTF. In DNA form, the CDR3 reads TGCAGCTTTAAGAAGGGGAGTAAAGGCTATGGCTACACCTTC.

This clonotype was counted at least ten times. The J gene is TRBJ2-2, the V gene TRBV7-9; TRBD1 might be the D (6 bases). CDR1 is SEHNR, CDR2 FQNEAQ, per germline (reference sequence). V was clipped by 2 bases and J by 5 bases, with 12 bases between them. The CDR3 extends over 15 amino acids. CDR3 sequence reads: CASSLRGLRTGELFF. Here the CDR3 DNA reads TGTGCCAGCAGCTTAAGGGGGTTACGGACCGGGGAGCTGTTTTTT.

This clonotype has a handful of counts. V usage is TRBV3-1 and J usage is TRBJ2-5; D tentatively reads TRBD1 or TRBD2 (7 bases each). Germline lookup yields CDR1 LGHDT and CDR2 YNNKEL (reference sequence). Trimming took 8 bases from V and 3 from J, leaving 22 bases between them. This CDR3 comprises 16 residues. The CDR3 bases are TGTGCCAGCGGCCCAGCAACAGGGGCGGGGGAAGAGACCCAGTACTTC. As protein: CASGPATGAGEETQYF.

In this sample, this clonotype turned up many times. The chain couples TRBV6-5 to TRBJ1-3; D call uncertain. V was trimmed by 2 bases and J by 4 bases, leaving 12 bases between them. CDR1 is MNHEY and CDR2 is SVGAGI in the germline V gene. This CDR3 has 15 residues. The CDR3 coding sequence is TGTGCCAGCAGTTACGGGGTTTCGGGCGGAAACACCATATATTTT. This sequence encodes CASSYGVSGGNTIYF.

This clonotype was found many times. The chain couples TRBV5-5 to TRBJ2-7; possibly TRBD1 for D (5 bases). The CDR3 covers 16 residues. Germline V gives CDR1 SGHKS, CDR2 YYEKEE (reference sequence). Trimming took 1 base from V and 1 from J, leaving 15 bases between them. The CDR3 loop reads CASSLHRFSGSYEQYF. The CDR3 DNA reads TGTGCCAGCAGCTTGCACAGGTTTTCCGGATCCTACGAGCAGTACTTC.

V gene TRBV3-1 combines with J gene TRBJ1-1; the D gene is possibly TRBD1 (6 bases). V lost 3 bases, J lost 3 bases, and 17 bases lay in between. Germline values: CDR1 LGHDT, CDR2 YNNKEL (reference sequence). The CDR3 length is 16 residues. The chain's CDR3 is CASSHGPQGSHTEAFF. DNA for the CDR3: TGTGCCAGCAGCCACGGGCCCCAGGGGAGCCACACTGAAGCTTTCTTT.

This rearrangement joins TRBV2 to TRBJ2-7; 10 bases align to TRBD2. J gave up 2 bases and V 7 bases, and 8 bases lay outside the gene matches. The CDR3 totals 15 residues. The germline gives CDR1 SNHLY, CDR2 FYNNEI. The CDR3 sequence: CASTVLAGYPYEQYF. The CDR3 region has the DNA TGTGCCAGCACAGTACTAGCGGGATACCCCTACGAGCAGTACTTC. The variable domain in full, completed from reference TRBV2 and TRBJ2-7, reads EPEVTQTPSHQVTQMGQEVILRCVPISNHLYFYWYRQILGQKVEFLVSFYNNEISEKSEIFDDQFSVERPDGSNFTLKIRSTKLEDSAMYFCASTVLAGYPYEQYFGPGTRLTVT.

This clonotype was observed at least ten times. CDR3 region: CSAPGQGYEQYF. The CDR3 DNA reads TGCAGTGCCCCGGGACAGGGCTACGAGCAGTACTTC. This sequence joins TRBV20-1 and TRBJ2-7; 9 bases are shared with TRBD1. CDR1 and CDR2 (germline): DFQATT, SNEGSKA (reference sequence). CDR3 length: 12 amino acids. Unmatched junction bases numbered 3, after V lost 6 bases and J lost 3 bases.

This clonotype was seen at least ten times. One junction end does not reproduce the germline sequence, and a read error may be involved. The chain carries TRBV2 and TRBJ2-1; either TRBD1 or TRBD2 may supply D (5 bases each). The CDR3 has 14 amino acids. Germline V gene sequence: CDR1 SNHLY, CDR2 FYNNEI. CDR3 nucleotide sequence: TGTGCCAGCAGCCGAGGGGCCTCCCACAATGAGCAGTTCTTC. Translating gives CASSRGASHNEQFF.

J is TRBJ2-3 and V is TRBV4-2; TRBD2 agrees at 9 bases. The trim removed 2 bases at V and 1 base at J, leaving 7 bases unmatched. Germline CDR1 is LGHNA and CDR2 is YNFKEQ. The CDR3 contains 17 residues. CDR3: CASSQMAGGGGTDTQYF. In DNA, the CDR3 is TGTGCCAGCAGCCAAATGGCGGGAGGGGGTGGCACAGATACGCAGTATTTT.

This clonotype was detected only a few times. The chain carries TRBV29-1 and TRBJ2-1; 9 nucleotides match TRBD1. Germline trimming cut 7 bases from V and 4 bases from J; bases unmatched to any gene: 5. CDR3 length: 13 amino acids. CDR1 SQVTM and CDR2 ANQGSEA come from the germline V gene. The CDR3 coding sequence is TGCAGCGGGCGACAGGGGGTTTACAATGAGCAGTTCTTC. Amino acids: CSGRQGVYNEQFF.

This clonotype was counted many times. The chain has TRBV29-1 and TRBJ2-7, with 11 bases lining up with TRBD2. The CDR3 has 17 residues. Unmatched junction bases numbered 15, after V lost 6 bases and J lost 2 bases. In germline, CDR1 is SQVTM, CDR2 ANQGSEA. CDR3 sequence (DNA): TGCAGCGTGGCCCTGGGACTAGCGGCGCCTACTACCTACGAGCAGTACTTC. This codes for CSVALGLAAPTTYEQYF.

There are many counts of this clonotype. The chain is built from TRBV6-1 and TRBJ1-3; no clear D. V was cut by 8 bases and J by 0 bases, with 17 bases left in between. There are 16 residues in the CDR3. From germline, CDR1 is MNHNS and CDR2 SASEGT. CDR3 residues: CASLYPGPSSGNTIYF. The CDR3 DNA reads TGTGCCAGCCTATACCCCGGACCGTCCTCTGGAAACACCATATATTTT.

In this sample, this clonotype turned up many times. The chain uses TRBV7-9 and TRBJ2-3, with 8 bases that match TRBD2. This CDR3 is built from 14 residues. CDR1 is SEHNR and CDR2 is FQNEAQ in the germline V gene (reference sequence). V was pared by 4 bases and J by 2 bases, with 2 bases of the junction left unmatched. The CDR3 spells CASSSLAVTDTQYF. For the CDR3, the DNA is TGTGCCAGCAGCTCACTAGCGGTCACAGATACGCAGTATTTT.

The chain employs TRBV2 and TRBJ2-1, with a weak D call TRBD1 (6 bases). The V end was cut by 6 bases, the J end by 6 bases, with 18 bases between. Germline CDR1 and CDR2: SNHLY and FYNNEI. The CDR3 extends over 15 amino acids. CDR3 in amino acids: CASRAQQGRSNEQFF. DNA for the CDR3: TGTGCCAGCAGAGCTCAACAGGGACGCAGCAATGAGCAGTTCTTC. The variable domain in full, with the rest retrieved from reference TRBV2 and TRBJ2-1, is EPEVTQTPSHQVTQMGQEVILRCVPISNHLYFYWYRQILGQKVEFLVSFYNNEISEKSEIFDDQFSVERPDGSNFTLKIRSTKLEDSAMYFCASRAQQGRSNEQFFGPGTRLTVL.

The chain combines TRBV12-3 or TRBV12-4 with TRBJ2-7; 7 bases are a match to TRBD1. CDR3 size: 15 residues. With 1 base clipped from V and 5 bases from J, the junction kept 8 bases outside the gene matches. Here the CDR3 reads CASSLGVGTVDEQYF. In DNA, the CDR3 is TGTGCCAGCAGTTTAGGGGTCGGGACAGTTGACGAGCAGTACTTC.

This clonotype was counted between two and nine times. The chain couples TRBV11-2 to TRBJ2-1, with D uncertain. CDR3 size: 14 residues. Germline V CDR1 and CDR2: SGHAT, FQNNGV. With 1 base removed from V and 9 bases from J, the gap between germline ends came to 13 bases. The CDR3 region has the DNA TGTGCCAGCAGCTTAGGGGCCTTTCCAGGTGAGCAGTTCTTC. It specifies CASSLGAFPGEQFF.

This clonotype came up many times. The chain employs TRBV20-1 and TRBJ2-1; 12 positions match TRBD2. V gave up 3 bases and J gave up 7 bases; unmatched junction bases: 10. The CDR3 runs to 16 residues. CDR1 DFQATT and CDR2 SNEGSKA come from the germline V gene (reference sequence). CDR3 bases: TGCAGTGCTAGCGACCCGACTAGCGGGAGTAGGAATGAGCAGTTCTTC. This gives the protein CSASDPTSGSRNEQFF.

This clonotype was found many times. This chain uses TRBV29-1 with TRBJ1-4; possibly TRBD1 for D (5 bases). The CDR3 totals 12 residues. Germline lookup yields CDR1 SQVTM and CDR2 ANQGSEA. This chain's CDR3 is CGGSRDWGKLFF. The CDR3 DNA reads as TGCGGAGGGAGCAGGGACTGGGGAAAACTGTTTTTT.

Many counts were recorded for this clonotype. This sequence joins TRBV20-1 and TRBJ2-1; 9 bases align to TRBD2. The germline CDR1 and CDR2 sequences are DFQATT and SNEGSKA (reference sequence). CDR3 length: 14 residues. Germline trimming cut 6 bases from V and 7 bases from J; bases unmatched to any gene: 10. The CDR3 protein is CSAPDFAGGNEQFF. CDR3 sequence (DNA): TGCAGTGCCCCCGACTTCGCGGGAGGGAATGAGCAGTTCTTC.

This clonotype has a count of ten or more. The chain carries TRBV20-1 and TRBJ2-1; 7 nucleotides match TRBD2. The trim removed 3 bases at V and 5 bases at J, leaving 7 bases unmatched. The germline gives CDR1 DFQATT, CDR2 SNEGSKA (reference sequence). The CDR3 spans 14 residues. The CDR3, as DNA: TGCAGTGCTAGGGGGGGGTTGGAGCACAATGAGCAGTTCTTC. Its protein is CSARGGLEHNEQFF.

This clonotype was counted ten times or more. The chain joins TRBV5-1 to TRBJ2-2; 7 positions match TRBD1. Germline V CDR1 and CDR2: SGHRS, YFSETQ. J lost 3 bases, V lost 7 bases, and 18 bases had no gene match. CDR3 length equals 18 residues. The CDR3 nucleotides read TGCGCCAGCGGTTTGCCGACCGACAGGGAATGGTACACCGGGGAGCTGTTTTTT. As protein: CASGLPTDREWYTGELFF.